This T cell receptor (beta chain) is from a study of Graves' ophthalmopathy and Graves' hyperthyroidism. A word on this clonotype: One end of the junction fails to match germline, which may point to a read error.

CDR3 regions of TCR beta were amplified from RNA transcripts. RT-PCR with HTBI primers came first, then second-round multiplex PCR. Via MiXCR, TCRdb re-called the multiplex PCR reads, giving one row per CDR3 protein. There are fewer than 350,000 distinct CDR3 sequences in the sample; about 17% occur only once, and approximately 13% lies in the top ten. The material sequenced was peripheral blood. The sequence derives from an adult man with Graves' ophthalmopathy.

CDR3 nucleotides: TGTGCCAGCAGTTTAAGGGGGTCGGGCGAGCGGTACTTC. Its translation: CASSLRGSGERYF. The gene calls are TRBV12-3 or TRBV12-4 and TRBJ2-7, with D possibly matching TRBD1 (6 bases). This CDR3 is built from 13 residues.